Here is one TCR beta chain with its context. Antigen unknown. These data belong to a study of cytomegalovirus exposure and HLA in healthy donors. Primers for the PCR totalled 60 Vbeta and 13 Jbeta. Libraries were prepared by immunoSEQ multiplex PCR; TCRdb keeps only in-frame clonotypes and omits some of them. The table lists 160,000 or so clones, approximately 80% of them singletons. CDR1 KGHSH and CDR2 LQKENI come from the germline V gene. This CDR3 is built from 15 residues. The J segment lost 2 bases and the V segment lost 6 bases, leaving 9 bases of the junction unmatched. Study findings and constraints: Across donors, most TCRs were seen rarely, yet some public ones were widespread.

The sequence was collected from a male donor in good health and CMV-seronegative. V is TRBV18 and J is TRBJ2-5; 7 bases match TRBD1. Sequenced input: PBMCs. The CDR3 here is CASSPWGQQQETQYF. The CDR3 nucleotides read TGTGCCAGCTCGCCCTGGGGACAGCAACAAGAGACCCAGTACTTC. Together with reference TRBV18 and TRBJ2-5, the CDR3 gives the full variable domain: NAGVMQNPRHLVRRRGQEARLRCSPMKGHSHVYWYRQLPEEGLKFMVYLQKENIIDESGMPKERFSAEFPKEGPSILRIQQVVRGDSAAYFCASSPWGQQQETQYFGPGTRLLVL.